The clone carrying this TCR beta chain appeared a single time. As processed by the authors: Researchers report that nucleated cell counts were estimated from reference gene primer amplification. The table came from immunoSEQ multiplex PCR; TCRdb's copy has only in-frame clones and leaves some out. Clonal size and the V and J genes are those of that table, whereas D and trimming came from the DNA. The sample shows around 100,000 clones, about 83% of them seen only once. CDR3 size: 14 residues. Deletions cut 10 bases from V and 7 bases from J, with 17 bases between. The germline gives CDR1 LNHDA, CDR2 SQIVND (reference sequence). The entry originates in a study of blood T cell repertoires in COVID-19. As for the study in general: Some COVID-19 samples were acute and others convalescent; all came from the United States, Italy and Spain. Sample material is recorded as cDNA or gDNA derived from T cells, B-cell-depleted T cells, or PBMCs.

Sequencing was performed on peripheral blood. The clonotype comes from a man in his sixties or seventies with active or convalescent COVID-19. This chain joins TRBV19 and TRBJ1-6, with D maybe TRBD1 (5 bases). CDR3 sequence (DNA): TGTGCCACAACTCGGGGACGGGGGAATTCACCCCTCCACTTT. Its protein is CATTRGRGNSPLHF.